This T cell receptor (beta chain) was found in a study of T cell repertoires in cytomegalovirus infection. Study background: Shared public TCR beta signatures pointed to both CMV infection and a matching HLA type. General study findings and limits: Dominating the ex vivo response were HLA-C-restricted CMV-specific TCR beta clonotypes. Summed public TCR beta family frequency identified CMV carriers bearing the relevant HLA.

V gave up 3 bases and J gave up 6 bases; unmatched junction bases: 8. The germline gives CDR1 MNHNS, CDR2 SASEGT. The CDR3 is made up of 15 amino acids. To note about this clonotype: Its antigen is not known.

MiXCR was run by TCRdb on the reads, yielding one entry per CDR3 protein. The table has 830,000 or so distinct CDR3 sequences, roughly 33% seen once. The rearrangement links TRBV6-1 to TRBJ1-5; 7 positions agree with TRBD1. This clonotype originated in a human donor in good health (CMV status not recorded). Some clones in this sample may be carry-over from other donors' samples. This sample comprised cultured CD8+ T cells from PBMCs, obtained from culture after CMV antigen stimulation. CDR3 sequence: CASSEGLTGFQPQHF. The CDR3 coding sequence is TGTGCCAGCAGTGAGGGGCTGACAGGGTTTCAGCCCCAGCATTTT.